These 23 T cell receptor beta chains share one sample of origin, sequenced in a study of PD-1 blockade in classical Hodgkin lymphoma. Using immunoSEQ multiplex PCR, the repertoire was profiled, and TCRdb retains in-frame clones only, with some absent. This table has tens of thousands of clones, 80% to 90% appearing once. No patient escaped relapse after autologous stem cell transplantation, and brentuximab vedotin exposure varied. The material sequenced was peripheral blood mononuclear cells (PBMCs), taken before the second cycle of nivolumab. Source of these receptors: a human donor with classical Hodgkin lymphoma.

This clone was detected only a few times. This rearrangement joins TRBV11-2 to TRBJ1-6, with D unclear. The germline V gene encodes CDR1 SGHAT and CDR2 FQNNGV. This CDR3 region has 14 residues. V was clipped by 1 base and J by 8 bases, with 9 bases between them. Here the CDR3 DNA reads TGTGCCAGCAGCTTAGTGGAGGTGTATTCACCCCTCCACTTT. This sequence encodes CASSLVEVYSPLHF.

This sequence joins TRBV13 and TRBJ2-7; the D is unclear. Looked up from germline, CDR1 is PRHDT and CDR2 is FYEKMQ (reference sequence). CDR3 size: 12 residues. The V and J ends lost 0 bases and 7 bases respectively, with 7 bases between them. The CDR3: CASSLGVQEQYF. DNA of the CDR3: TGTGCCAGCAGCTTAGGAGTTCAGGAGCAGTACTTC. The variable domain in full, completed from reference TRBV13 and TRBJ2-7, reads AAGVIQSPRHLIKEKRETATLKCYPIPRHDTVYWYQQGPGQDPQFLISFYEKMQSDKGSIPDRFSAQQFSDYHSELNMSSLELGDSALYFCASSLGVQEQYFGPGTRLTVT.

CDR3: CASSFVAGTDTQYF. CDR3 coding DNA: TGTGCCAGCAGTTTCGTTGCGGGCACAGATACGCAGTATTTT. The chain recombines TRBV28 with TRBJ2-3; no clear D gene. The CDR3 is made up of 14 amino acids. Germline V CDR1 and CDR2: MDHEN, SYDVKM. The V gene lost 3 bases and the J gene lost 1 base, with 8 bases spanning the gap.

The rearrangement joins TRBV9 to TRBJ2-3; 8 bases line up with TRBD1. Trimming removed 1 base from V and 2 bases from J; junction bases left unmatched: 3. The V gene's germline CDR1 is SGDLS and CDR2 YYNGEE. The CDR3 extends over 15 amino acids. CDR3 protein: CASSVRQGITDTQYF. The CDR3 coding sequence is TGTGCCAGCAGCGTACGACAGGGGATCACAGATACGCAGTATTTT.

The chain recombines TRBV19 with TRBJ1-1; no firm D call. With 5 bases removed from V and 5 bases from J, the gap between germline ends came to 15 bases. CDR1 is LNHDA and CDR2 is SQIVND in the germline V gene (reference sequence). This CDR3 has 14 residues. CDR3 sequence (DNA): TGTGCCAGTAGTCCGTCCCGCTTCGGGACTGAAGCTTTCTTT. This codes for CASSPSRFGTEAFF.

The CDR3 reads CASSLVGAGGYYGYTF. CDR3 bases: TGTGCCAGCAGCTTGGTCGGGGCAGGGGGCTATTATGGCTACACCTTC. This sequence joins TRBV5-4 and TRBJ1-2; 8 nucleotides align to TRBD1. This CDR3 contains 16 residues. Trimming removed 0 bases from V and 5 bases from J; junction bases left unmatched: 9. The V gene's germline CDR1 is SGHNT and CDR2 YYREEE (reference sequence).

The chain couples TRBV6-4 to TRBJ2-5; D is unresolved. This CDR3 comprises 15 residues. V lost 0 bases, J lost 0 bases, and 8 bases lay in between. The germline V gene has CDR1 MRHNA and CDR2 SNTAGT. In DNA form, the CDR3 reads TGTGCCAGCAGTGACTCTGAGGAGTACCAAGAGACCCAGTACTTC. Translated, it gives CASSDSEEYQETQYF.

DNA for the CDR3: TGTGCCAGCAGCCCCATTAACACCGGGGAGCTGTTTTTT. Protein: CASSPINTGELFF. J is TRBJ2-2 and V is TRBV7-6; D is uncertain. The CDR3 sequence is 13 residues long. Trimming cost V 5 bases and J 2 bases, with 6 bases left between them. Germline V gives CDR1 SGHVS, CDR2 FNYEAQ.

V is TRBV9 and J is TRBJ1-3; tentative D call: TRBD1 (5 bases). This CDR3 is 16 amino acids long. CDR1 and CDR2 from the germline V gene are SGDLS and YYNGEE. Trimming stripped 4 bases from V and 0 bases from J, with 14 bases between. Here the CDR3 reads CASSPGVQVSGNTIYF. The CDR3 DNA follows: TGTGCCAGCAGCCCCGGGGTACAGGTCTCTGGAAACACCATATATTTT.

V is TRBV7-6 and J is TRBJ2-2, with D possibly matching TRBD1 (5 bases). Trimming pared 5 bases from V and 0 bases from J, leaving 13 bases between. The length of the CDR3 is 16 residues. Germline CDR1 is SGHVS and CDR2 is FNYEAQ. CDR3 residues: CASSTRTPPNTGELFF. The CDR3 nucleotides read TGTGCCAGCAGCACTCGGACACCTCCGAACACCGGGGAGCTGTTTTTT.

The chain recombines TRBV29-1 with TRBJ2-7, with TRBD1 as a possible D gene (5 bases). Between the trimmed V and J ends, which lost 5 bases and 1 base, there was a span of 18 bases. Germline V gives CDR1 SQVTM, CDR2 ANQGSEA. The CDR3 is made up of 15 amino acids. DNA for the CDR3: TGCAGCGTTTCTGCTACTGGGGCGCGGTCCTACGAGCAGTACTTC. The encoded protein is CSVSATGARSYEQYF.

The V call is TRBV21-1, the J call TRBJ2-7; the table gives TRBD2 as D, unverified against the DNA. TRBV21-1 is assigned pseudogene status. The CDR3 length is 16 residues. For the CDR3, the DNA is TGTGCCAGCAGCAGGTGGGGACTAGCGGGGGCCTACGAGCAGTACTTC. Translated: CASSRWGLAGAYEQYF.

The genes are TRBV6-1 and TRBJ2-5, with D hard to call. CDR3 length equals 13 residues. CDR1 and CDR2 (germline): MNHNS, SASEGT. The germline V and J ends were trimmed by 3 bases and 5 bases, with 10 bases remaining between them. The CDR3 loop is CASSEGPLETQYF. The CDR3, as DNA: TGTGCCAGCAGTGAGGGTCCCTTGGAGACCCAGTACTTC.

This clone was detected once. The rearrangement uses TRBV6-1 and TRBJ1-1, with 7 bases lining up with TRBD1. The CDR3 is 13 residues long. The germline gives CDR1 MNHNS, CDR2 SASEGT. Trimming removed 8 bases from V and 2 bases from J; junction bases left unmatched: 5. The chain's CDR3 is CASPDRANTEAFF. The CDR3 DNA reads as TGTGCCAGCCCAGACAGGGCCAACACTGAAGCTTTCTTT.

The V and J genes are TRBV4-3 and TRBJ1-1; a possible D gene is TRBD1 (5 bases). V lost 0 bases and J 0 bases, leaving 8 bases between the germline ends. CDR3 length equals 15 residues. Germline CDR1 LGHNA, CDR2 YSLEER. CDR3 sequence: CASSQERTLNTEAFF. In nucleotides, the CDR3 is TGCGCCAGCAGCCAAGAAAGGACATTGAACACTGAAGCTTTCTTT.

This clone has only one observation. V usage is TRBV4-2 and J usage is TRBJ2-3, with TRBD2 matching over 9 bases. The V gene's germline CDR1 is LGHNA and CDR2 YNFKEQ. The ends lost 1 base at V and 5 bases at J; junction bases unmatched: 16. This CDR3 comprises 19 residues. The CDR3 sequence: CASSQGSSWTTSGKDTQYF. In nucleotides, the CDR3 is TGTGCCAGCAGCCAAGGGAGTTCTTGGACGACTAGCGGAAAAGATACGCAGTATTTT.

V gene TRBV5-1 combines with J gene TRBJ2-1; D gene uncertain. The germline gives CDR1 SGHRS, CDR2 YFSETQ. Trimming removed 1 base at V and 5 bases at J, with 4 bases between. The CDR3 sequence is 12 residues long. DNA for the CDR3: TGCGCCAGCAGCTTGATGAACAATGAGCAGTTCTTC. Protein product: CASSLMNNEQFF.

Only one count was recorded for this clone. This chain joins TRBV5-6 and TRBJ1-2; D might be TRBD1 (5 bases). This CDR3 region has 15 residues. CDR1 is SGHDT and CDR2 is YYEEEE in the germline V gene. The V end was cut by 1 base, the J end by 4 bases, with 14 bases between. CDR3 in DNA: TGTGCCAGCAGCTTGTCGGCTGGGGCTGTCTATGGCTACACCTTC. This encodes CASSLSAGAVYGYTF.

The chain uses TRBV6-5 and TRBJ2-7, with a weak D call TRBD2 (5 bases). Germline V lookup: CDR1 MNHEY, CDR2 SVGAGI. The CDR3 runs 11 residues. V was trimmed by 4 bases and J by 9 bases, leaving 10 bases between them. CDR3 in amino acids: CASSSGNRQYF. The CDR3 DNA reads TGTGCCAGCAGTTCGGGGAATCGGCAGTACTTC.

This clone was seen once. V gene TRBV6-4 combines with J gene TRBJ1-3; D might be TRBD1 (6 bases). There are 16 residues in the CDR3. Germline loops: CDR1 MRHNA, CDR2 SNTAGT. Deletions cut 5 bases from V and 1 base from J, with 15 bases between. CDR3 protein: CASSPLQGLSGNTIYF. The CDR3 DNA is TGTGCCAGCAGTCCCTTACAGGGTCTATCTGGAAACACCATATATTTT.

V usage is TRBV7-9 and J usage is TRBJ1-2; D remains ambiguous. Germline assignment: CDR1 SEHNR and CDR2 FQNEAQ (reference sequence). This CDR3 region has 12 residues. Trimming cost V 1 base and J 6 bases, with 6 bases left between them. The CDR3 DNA sequence: TGTGCCAGCAGCTTAGGTGGGGATGGCTACACCTTC. Its translation: CASSLGGDGYTF.

The chain links TRBV29-1 to TRBJ2-1; D is unresolved. Trimming took 4 bases from V and 0 from J, leaving 13 bases between them. CDR3 length equals 15 residues. The V gene's germline CDR1 is SQVTM and CDR2 ANQGSEA. As DNA, the CDR3 is TGCAGCGTTGCTGGCGACCCAAGCTCCTACAATGAGCAGTTCTTC. It yields the protein CSVAGDPSSYNEQFF.

The chain combines TRBV6-5 with TRBJ2-4; D is unresolved. Germline values: CDR1 MNHEY, CDR2 SVGAGI. V lost 6 bases to trimming and J lost 5 bases, with 11 bases between them. The length of the CDR3 is 13 residues. The CDR3 here is CASRRKQQNIQYF. CDR3 sequence (DNA): TGTGCCAGCAGACGGAAACAGCAAAACATTCAGTACTTC.